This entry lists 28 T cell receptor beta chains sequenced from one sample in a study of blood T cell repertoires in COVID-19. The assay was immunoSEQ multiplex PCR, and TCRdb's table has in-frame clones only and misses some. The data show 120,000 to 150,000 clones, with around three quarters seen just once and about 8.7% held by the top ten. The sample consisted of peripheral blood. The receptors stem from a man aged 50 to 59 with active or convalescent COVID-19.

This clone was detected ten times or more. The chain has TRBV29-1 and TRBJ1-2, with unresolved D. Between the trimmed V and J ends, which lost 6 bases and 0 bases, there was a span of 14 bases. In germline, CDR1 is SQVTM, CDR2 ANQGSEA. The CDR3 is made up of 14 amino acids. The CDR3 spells CSVTGSSSNYGYTF. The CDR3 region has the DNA TGCAGCGTGACCGGGAGCTCATCTAACTATGGCTACACCTTC.

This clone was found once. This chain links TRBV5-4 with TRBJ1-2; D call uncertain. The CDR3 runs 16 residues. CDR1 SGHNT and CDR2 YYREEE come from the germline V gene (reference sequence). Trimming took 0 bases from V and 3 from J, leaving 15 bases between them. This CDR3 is CASSLGSRPSDYGYTF. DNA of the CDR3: TGTGCCAGCAGCTTGGGTTCCAGACCAAGCGACTATGGCTACACCTTC.

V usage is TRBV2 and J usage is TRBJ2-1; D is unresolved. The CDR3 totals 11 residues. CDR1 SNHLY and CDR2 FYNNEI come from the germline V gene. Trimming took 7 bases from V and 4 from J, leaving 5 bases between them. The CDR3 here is CASILYNEQFF. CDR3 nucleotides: TGTGCCAGCATCCTTTACAATGAGCAGTTCTTC.

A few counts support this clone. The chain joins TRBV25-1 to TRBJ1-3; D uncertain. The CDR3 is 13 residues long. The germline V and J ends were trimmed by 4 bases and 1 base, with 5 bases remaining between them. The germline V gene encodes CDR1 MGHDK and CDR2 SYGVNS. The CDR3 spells CASSGPSGNTIYF. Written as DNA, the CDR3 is TGTGCCAGCAGTGGGCCTTCTGGAAACACCATATATTTT.

The CDR3 here is CASSDSNQKTNQPQHF. CDR3 coding DNA: TGTGCCAGCAGTGACTCGAACCAGAAAACCAATCAGCCCCAGCATTTT. The rearrangement joins TRBV6-4 to TRBJ1-5; no clear D. The V and J ends lost 0 bases and 3 bases respectively, with 12 bases between them. The CDR3 has 16 amino acids. Germline CDR1 reads MRHNA; CDR2 reads SNTAGT.

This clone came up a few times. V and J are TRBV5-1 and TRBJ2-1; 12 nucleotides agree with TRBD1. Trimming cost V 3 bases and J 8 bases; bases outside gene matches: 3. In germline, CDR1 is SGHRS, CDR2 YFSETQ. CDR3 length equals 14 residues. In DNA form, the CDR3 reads TGCGCCAGCAGCTCGGGACAGGGGGCCGATGAGCAGTTCTTC. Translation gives CASSSGQGADEQFF.

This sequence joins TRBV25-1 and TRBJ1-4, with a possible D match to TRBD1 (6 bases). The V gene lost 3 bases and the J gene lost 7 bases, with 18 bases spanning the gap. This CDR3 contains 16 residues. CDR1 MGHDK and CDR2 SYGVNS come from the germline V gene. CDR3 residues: CASSDPHGGAGEKLFF. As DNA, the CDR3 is TGTGCCAGCAGTGACCCTCATGGGGGGGCGGGTGAAAAACTGTTTTTT.

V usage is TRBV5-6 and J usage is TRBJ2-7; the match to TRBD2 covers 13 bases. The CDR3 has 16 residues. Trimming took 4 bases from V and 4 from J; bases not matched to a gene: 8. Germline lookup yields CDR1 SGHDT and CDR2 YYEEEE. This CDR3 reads CASSLYRLAGGYEQYF. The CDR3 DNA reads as TGTGCCAGCAGCCTGTATCGACTAGCGGGAGGATACGAGCAGTACTTC.

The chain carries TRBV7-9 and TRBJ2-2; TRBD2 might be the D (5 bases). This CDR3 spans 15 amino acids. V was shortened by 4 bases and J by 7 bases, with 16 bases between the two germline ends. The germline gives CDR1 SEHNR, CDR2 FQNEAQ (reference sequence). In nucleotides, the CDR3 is TGTGCCAGCAGCTCACGTAGTAGCGAGGGCGGGGAGCTGTTTTTT. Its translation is CASSSRSSEGGELFF.

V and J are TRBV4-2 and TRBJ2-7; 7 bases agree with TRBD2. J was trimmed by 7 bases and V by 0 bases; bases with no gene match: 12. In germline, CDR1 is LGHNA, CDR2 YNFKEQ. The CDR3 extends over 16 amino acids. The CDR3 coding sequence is TGTGCCAGCAGCCAAGATAATCGGGAGGCCTCTTGGGAGCAGTACTTC. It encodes CASSQDNREASWEQYF.

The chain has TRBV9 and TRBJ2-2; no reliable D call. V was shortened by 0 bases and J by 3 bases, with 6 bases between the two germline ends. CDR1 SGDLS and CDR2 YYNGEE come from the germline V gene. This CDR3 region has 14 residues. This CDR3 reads CASSVALYTGELFF. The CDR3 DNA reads TGTGCCAGCAGCGTAGCCCTCTACACCGGGGAGCTGTTTTTT.

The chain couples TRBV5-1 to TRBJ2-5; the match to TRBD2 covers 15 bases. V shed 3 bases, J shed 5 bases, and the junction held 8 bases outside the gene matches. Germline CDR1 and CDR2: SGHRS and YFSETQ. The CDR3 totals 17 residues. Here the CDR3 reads CASSSGLAGGQGETQYF. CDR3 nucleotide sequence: TGCGCCAGCAGCTCTGGACTAGCGGGAGGGCAGGGGGAGACCCAGTACTTC.

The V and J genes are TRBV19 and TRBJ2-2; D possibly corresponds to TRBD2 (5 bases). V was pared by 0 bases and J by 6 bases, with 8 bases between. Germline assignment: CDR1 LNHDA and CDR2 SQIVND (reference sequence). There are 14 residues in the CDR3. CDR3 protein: CASSIEAGSGELFF. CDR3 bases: TGTGCCAGTAGTATAGAGGCGGGTTCCGGGGAGCTGTTTTTT.

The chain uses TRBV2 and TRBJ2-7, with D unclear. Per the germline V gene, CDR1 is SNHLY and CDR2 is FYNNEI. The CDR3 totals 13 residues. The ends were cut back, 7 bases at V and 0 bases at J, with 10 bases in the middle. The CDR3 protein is CASKYTPSYEQYF. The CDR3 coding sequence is TGTGCCAGCAAATATACACCCTCCTACGAGCAGTACTTC. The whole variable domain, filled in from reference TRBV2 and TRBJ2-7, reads EPEVTQTPSHQVTQMGQEVILRCVPISNHLYFYWYRQILGQKVEFLVSFYNNEISEKSEIFDDQFSVERPDGSNFTLKIRSTKLEDSAMYFCASKYTPSYEQYFGPGTRLTVT.

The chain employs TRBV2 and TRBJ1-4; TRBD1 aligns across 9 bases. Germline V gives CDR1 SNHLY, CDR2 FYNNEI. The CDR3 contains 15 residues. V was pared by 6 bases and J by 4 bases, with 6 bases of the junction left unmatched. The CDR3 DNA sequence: TGTGCCAGCAGGAAAAGGACAGGGGATAATGAAAAACTGTTTTTT. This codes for CASRKRTGDNEKLFF.

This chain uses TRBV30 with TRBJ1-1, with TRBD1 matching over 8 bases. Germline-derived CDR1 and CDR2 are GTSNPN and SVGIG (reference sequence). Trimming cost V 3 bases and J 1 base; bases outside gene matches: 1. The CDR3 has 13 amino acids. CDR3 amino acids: CAWSGTGNTEAFF. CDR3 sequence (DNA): TGTGCCTGGAGCGGGACAGGGAACACTGAAGCTTTCTTT. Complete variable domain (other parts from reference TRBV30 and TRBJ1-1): SQTIHQWPATLVQPVGSPLSLECTVEGTSNPNLYWYRQAAGRGLQLLFYSVGIGQISSEVPQNLSASRPQDRQFILSSKKLLLSDSGFYLCAWSGTGNTEAFFGQGTRLTVV.

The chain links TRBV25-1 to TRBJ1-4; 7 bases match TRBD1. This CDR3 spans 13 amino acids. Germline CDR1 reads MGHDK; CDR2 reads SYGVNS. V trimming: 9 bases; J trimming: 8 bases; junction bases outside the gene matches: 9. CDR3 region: CARTPTGVEKLFF. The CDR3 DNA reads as TGTGCCAGAACGCCCACAGGGGTGGAAAAACTGTTTTTT.

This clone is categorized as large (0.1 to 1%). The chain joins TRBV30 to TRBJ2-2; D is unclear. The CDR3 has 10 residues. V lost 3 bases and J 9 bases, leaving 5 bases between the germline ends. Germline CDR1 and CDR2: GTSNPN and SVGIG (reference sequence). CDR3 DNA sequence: TGTGCCTGGAGGCGGCGGGAGCTGTTTTTT. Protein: CAWRRRELFF. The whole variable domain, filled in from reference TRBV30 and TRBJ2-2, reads SQTIHQWPATLVQPVGSPLSLECTVEGTSNPNLYWYRQAAGRGLQLLFYSVGIGQISSEVPQNLSASRPQDRQFILSSKKLLLSDSGFYLCAWRRRELFFGEGSRLTVL.

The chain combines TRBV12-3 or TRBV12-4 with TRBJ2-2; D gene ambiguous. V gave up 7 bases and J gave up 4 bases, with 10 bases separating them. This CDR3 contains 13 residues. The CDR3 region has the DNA TGTGCCAGCACCCCTTTTTCCACCGGGGAGCTGTTTTTT. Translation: CASTPFSTGELFF.

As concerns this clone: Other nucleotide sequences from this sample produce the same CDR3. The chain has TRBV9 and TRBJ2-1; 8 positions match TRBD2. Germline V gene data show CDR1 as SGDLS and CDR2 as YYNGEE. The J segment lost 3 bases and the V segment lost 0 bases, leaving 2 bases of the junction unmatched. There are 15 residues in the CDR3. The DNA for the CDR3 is TGTGCCAGCAGCGTAGCGGGAGGGAGCTACAATGAGCAGTTCTTC. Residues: CASSVAGGSYNEQFF.

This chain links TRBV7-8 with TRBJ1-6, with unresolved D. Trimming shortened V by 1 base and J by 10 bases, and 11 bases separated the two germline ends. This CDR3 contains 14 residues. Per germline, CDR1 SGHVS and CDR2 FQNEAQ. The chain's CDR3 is CASSLGEGWSPLHF. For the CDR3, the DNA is TGTGCCAGCAGCTTAGGGGAGGGATGGTCACCCCTCCACTTT.

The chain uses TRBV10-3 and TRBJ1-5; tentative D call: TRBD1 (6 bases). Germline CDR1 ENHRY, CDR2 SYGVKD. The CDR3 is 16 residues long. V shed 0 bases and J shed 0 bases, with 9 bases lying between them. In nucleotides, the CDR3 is TGTGCCATCAGTGAGTCGGGGGCTAATAGCAATCAGCCCCAGCATTTT. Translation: CAISESGANSNQPQHF.

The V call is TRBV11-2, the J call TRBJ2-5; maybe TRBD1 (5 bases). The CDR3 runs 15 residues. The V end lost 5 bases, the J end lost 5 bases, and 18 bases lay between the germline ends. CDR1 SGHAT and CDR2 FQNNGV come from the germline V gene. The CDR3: CASSPLATAGETQYF. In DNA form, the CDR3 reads TGTGCCAGCAGCCCCTTAGCCACGGCAGGGGAGACCCAGTACTTC.

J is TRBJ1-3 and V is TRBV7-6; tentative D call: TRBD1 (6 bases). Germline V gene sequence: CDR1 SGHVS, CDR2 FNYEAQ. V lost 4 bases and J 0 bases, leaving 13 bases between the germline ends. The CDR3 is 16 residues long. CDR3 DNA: TGTGCCAGCAGCTCGCGGACAGTCCGCTCTGGAAACACCATATATTTT. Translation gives CASSSRTVRSGNTIYF.

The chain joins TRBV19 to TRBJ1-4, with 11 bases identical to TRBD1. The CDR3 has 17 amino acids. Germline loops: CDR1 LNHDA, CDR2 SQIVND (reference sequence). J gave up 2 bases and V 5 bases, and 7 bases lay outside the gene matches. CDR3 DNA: TGTGCCAGTAGTTCCCGGGACAGGGGGACGACTAATGAAAAACTGTTTTTT. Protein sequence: CASSSRDRGTTNEKLFF.

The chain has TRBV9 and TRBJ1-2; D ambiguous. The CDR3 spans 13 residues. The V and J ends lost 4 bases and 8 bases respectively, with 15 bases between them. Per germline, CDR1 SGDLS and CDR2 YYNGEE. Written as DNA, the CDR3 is TGTGCCAGCAGCCACCGAGGCAGAAGGGGCTACACCTTC. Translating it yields CASSHRGRRGYTF. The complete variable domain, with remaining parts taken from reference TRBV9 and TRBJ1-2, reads DSGVTQTPKHLITATGQRVTLRCSPRSGDLSVYWYQQSLDQGLQFLIQYYNGEERAKGNILERFSAQQFPDLHSELNLSSLELGDSALYFCASSHRGRRGYTFGSGTRLTVV.

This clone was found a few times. The DNA of the CDR3 is TGTGCCAGCAGTTTAGCCGATGAGCAGTTCTTC. It is translated as CASSLADEQFF. The chain has TRBV12-3 or TRBV12-4 and TRBJ2-1; D uncertain. V was pared by 0 bases and J by 8 bases, with 2 bases between. The CDR3 covers 11 residues.

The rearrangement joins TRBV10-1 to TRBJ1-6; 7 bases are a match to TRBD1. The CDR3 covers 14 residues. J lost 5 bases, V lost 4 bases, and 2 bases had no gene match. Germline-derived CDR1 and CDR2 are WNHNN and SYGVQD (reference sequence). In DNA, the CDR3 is TGCGCCAGCAGTGTGGGACAGAATAATTCACCCCTCCACTTT. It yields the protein CASSVGQNNSPLHF.